One sample yielded the 29 T cell receptor beta chains listed below, sequenced in a study of post-analysis software for immune sequencing data. Unique molecular identifiers had been added to the TCR beta cDNA libraries. MiXCR was run by TCRdb on the PCR reads, yielding one entry per CDR3 protein. Among about 170,000 distinct CDR3 sequences listed, 25% to 35% were seen once. General study findings and limits: Several TRBV segments occurring more often in patients than controls included TRBV5-6, TRBV5-1 and TRBV20-1.

Their cognate antigens are unknown. Source material: blood. These receptors were taken from a girl aged 5 to 17 with multiple sclerosis.

This clonotype was recorded at least ten times. The CDR3 sequence is CASSYNFRETQYF. For the CDR3, the DNA is TGTGCCAGCAGTTACAATTTTCGAGAGACCCAGTACTTC. The genes are TRBV6-6 and TRBJ2-5; D is ambiguous. There are 13 residues in the CDR3. V lost 2 bases and J lost 4, with 8 bases in between. The germline CDR1 and CDR2 sequences are MNHNY and SVGAGI (reference sequence).

The V gene is TRBV20-1, the J gene TRBJ2-3; D not certain. Germline values: CDR1 DFQATT, CDR2 SNEGSKA (reference sequence). V lost 0 bases, J lost 1 base, and 8 bases lay in between. This CDR3 is 14 amino acids long. The CDR3 reads CSAREFAGTDTQYF. CDR3 nucleotide sequence: TGCAGTGCTAGAGAGTTCGCGGGCACAGATACGCAGTATTTT.

This clonotype has at least ten counts. V and J are TRBV20-1 and TRBJ1-2; 7 bases align to TRBD1. Looked up from germline, CDR1 is DFQATT and CDR2 is SNEGSKA (reference sequence). Losses at the gene ends were 5 bases for V and 1 base for J; bases not matched to a gene: 7. The CDR3 is made up of 14 amino acids. For the CDR3, the DNA is TGCAGTGCTCAGCTTCAGGGGGGTAACTATGGCTACACCTTC. Protein: CSAQLQGGNYGYTF.

The rearrangement uses TRBV5-4 and TRBJ1-1; tentatively, D is TRBD1 (6 bases). CDR3 size: 14 residues. Trimming removed 1 base at V and 5 bases at J, with 12 bases between. Germline CDR1 and CDR2: SGHNT and YYREEE (reference sequence). CDR3 residues: CASSLFGQRTEAFF. DNA for the CDR3: TGTGCCAGCAGCTTGTTTGGACAGCGTACTGAAGCTTTCTTT.

V gene TRBV7-8 combines with J gene TRBJ1-4; D uncertain. Germline V lookup: CDR1 SGHVS, CDR2 FQNEAQ. V gave up 1 base and J gave up 7 bases, with 13 bases separating them. This CDR3 contains 15 residues. The CDR3 spells CASSLGWAIGEKLFF. The CDR3 nucleotides are TGTGCCAGCAGCTTAGGATGGGCAATAGGTGAAAAACTGTTTTTT.

This clonotype has at least ten counts. CDR3 in DNA: TGTGCCAGCAGGCAAAGGACTAGCGGGAGTGGTACGCAGTATTTT. Residues: CASRQRTSGSGTQYF. The chain employs TRBV12-3 or TRBV12-4 and TRBJ2-3; TRBD2 agrees at 13 bases. This CDR3 comprises 15 residues. Unmatched junction bases numbered 8, after V lost 6 bases and J lost 8 bases.

A few counts support this clonotype. The chain uses TRBV20-1 and TRBJ1-5, with D unclear. CDR1 and CDR2 (germline): DFQATT, SNEGSKA (reference sequence). V lost 4 bases to trimming and J lost 1 base, with 14 bases between them. The CDR3 has 15 amino acids. The CDR3 DNA reads as TGCAGTGCTAACGATCGATTGAGAAGCAATCAGCCCCAGCATTTT. Translation gives CSANDRLRSNQPQHF.

This clonotype was counted only a few times. The J gene is TRBJ1-1, the V gene TRBV5-1; a weak D match, TRBD1 (5 bases). The CDR3 is 12 amino acids. The V end was cut by 0 bases, the J end by 11 bases, with 11 bases between. Germline CDR1 is SGHRS and CDR2 is YFSETQ. CDR3 DNA: TGCGCCAGCAGCTTGGAGGGGCGAGGGGCTTTCTTT. This gives the protein CASSLEGRGAFF.

About this clonotype itself: The junction departs from the called germline gene at one end, perhaps through a read error. The V call is TRBV7-8, the J call TRBJ2-1; D is unresolved. The CDR3 extends over 17 amino acids. Per germline, CDR1 SGHVS and CDR2 FQNEAQ. The CDR3: CACSLGRLRTSPYEQFF. The CDR3 DNA follows: TGTGCCTGCAGCTTAGGTAGGCTGCGGACCTCTCCGTATGAGCAGTTCTTC.

This clonotype was observed a few times. The chain carries TRBV7-9 and TRBJ2-7, with D uncertain. Trimming removed 5 bases from V and 6 bases from J, with 8 bases in between. The length of the CDR3 is 11 residues. The germline V gene has CDR1 SEHNR and CDR2 FQNEAQ (reference sequence). CDR3 region: CASSVRFEQYF. CDR3 bases: TGTGCCAGCAGCGTAAGGTTCGAGCAGTACTTC.

The V call is TRBV6-5, the J call TRBJ1-6; D is unclear. The germline CDR1 and CDR2 sequences are MNHEY and SVGAGI. The V end was cut by 2 bases, the J end by 9 bases, with 17 bases between. CDR3 length equals 16 residues. The CDR3 region has the DNA TGTGCCAGCAGTTACATCCCGGGTCGGTCGGGTTCACCCCTCCACTTT. This encodes CASSYIPGRSGSPLHF.

Many counts were recorded for this clonotype. The gene calls are TRBV19 and TRBJ2-7; 10 positions match TRBD1. Trimming at V came to 5 bases and at J to 4 bases, leaving 2 bases not matched to a gene. From germline, CDR1 is LNHDA and CDR2 SQIVND (reference sequence). The length of the CDR3 is 13 residues. In DNA form, the CDR3 reads TGTGCCAGTAGTTGGGGACAGGGGTACGAGCAGTACTTC. Translation: CASSWGQGYEQYF.

This clonotype was observed at least ten times. The chain has TRBV5-1 and TRBJ2-7; possibly TRBD2 for D (7 bases). From germline, CDR1 is SGHRS and CDR2 YFSETQ. There are 15 residues in the CDR3. V lost 1 base and J 1 base, leaving 12 bases between the germline ends. CDR3 region: CASSLTRGRSYEQYF. CDR3 nucleotides: TGCGCCAGCAGCTTGACGCGGGGGCGATCCTACGAGCAGTACTTC.

This clonotype has a count of ten or more. V gene TRBV29-1 combines with J gene TRBJ2-7, with TRBD2 matching 10 bases. The CDR3 covers 15 residues. The germline gives CDR1 SQVTM, CDR2 ANQGSEA. V was clipped by 0 bases and J by 4 bases; unmatched bases: 6. CDR3 protein: CSVEDRTSGTYEQYF. CDR3 coding DNA: TGCAGCGTTGAAGATCGGACTAGCGGTACTTACGAGCAGTACTTC.

This chain joins TRBV20-1 and TRBJ1-1; D is perhaps TRBD1 (5 bases). CDR3 length equals 13 residues. V lost 3 bases and J 0 bases, leaving 8 bases between the germline ends. From germline, CDR1 is DFQATT and CDR2 SNEGSKA (reference sequence). The CDR3 DNA follows: TGCAGTGCTAGTGACAGTCTGAACACTGAAGCTTTCTTT. This sequence encodes CSASDSLNTEAFF.

There are many counts of this clonotype. J is TRBJ2-1 and V is TRBV10-3, with TRBD2 identical over 7 bases. The V gene end was trimmed by 2 bases and the J gene end by 5 bases; junction bases not matched to a gene: 6. The CDR3 consists of 15 residues. Germline CDR1 is ENHRY and CDR2 is SYGVKD. In nucleotides, the CDR3 is TGTGCCATCAGTGAGAGAGCGGGAACTCACAATGAGCAGTTCTTC. This gives the protein CAISERAGTHNEQFF.

With regard to this clonotype: This may be a read error, as it is one base from a much larger clone. The V call is TRBV29-1, the J call TRBJ2-5; D is perhaps TRBD1 (6 bases). The CDR3 runs to 12 residues. CDR1 SQVTM and CDR2 ANQGSEA come from the germline V gene. The DNA for the CDR3 is TGCAGCGTCTACAGGGACGGAGAGATCCAGTACTTC. Amino acids: CSVYRDGEIQYF. Complete variable domain (other parts from reference TRBV29-1 and TRBJ2-5): SAVISQKPSRDICQRGTSLTIQCQVDSQVTMMFWYRQQPGQSLTLIATANQGSEATYESGFVIDKFPISRPNLTFSTLTVSNMSPEDSSIYLCSVYRDGEIQYFGPGTRLLVL.

The chain is built from TRBV7-2 and TRBJ2-1, with a weak D call TRBD2 (6 bases). V lost 4 bases to trimming and J lost 4 bases, with 20 bases between them. The CDR3 is made up of 17 amino acids. Per the germline V gene, CDR1 is SGHTA and CDR2 is FQGNSA. The CDR3 here is CASSSSFRLRDYNEQFF. The DNA of the CDR3 is TGTGCCAGCAGCTCCAGCTTTCGTCTGCGGGATTACAATGAGCAGTTCTTC.

The sample holds many counts of this clonotype. CDR3 loop: CSKWAPGSYEQYF. The CDR3, as DNA: TGCAGCAAGTGGGCCCCGGGATCCTACGAGCAGTACTTC. The chain joins TRBV29-1 to TRBJ2-7; tentatively, D is TRBD2 (5 bases). Germline V gene sequence: CDR1 SQVTM, CDR2 ANQGSEA. This CDR3 has 13 residues. Trimming left V 8 bases short and J 1 base short, with 15 bases between.

As concerns this clonotype: The CDR3 ends on some other residue instead of the conserved phenylalanine or tryptophan, so this is likely a read error. The V gene is TRBV7-8, the J gene TRBJ1-1, with D tentatively TRBD1 (5 bases). This CDR3 comprises 15 residues. With 1 base removed from V and 11 bases from J, the gap between germline ends came to 20 bases. Looked up from germline, CDR1 is SGHVS and CDR2 is FQNEAQ. CDR3 amino acids: CASSLGLTATRWAFL. The CDR3, as DNA: TGTGCCAGCAGCTTAGGTTTGACAGCAACCAGATGGGCTTTCTTG.

This clonotype showed up just a few times. This rearrangement joins TRBV28 to TRBJ1-1, with 8 bases matching TRBD1. The V segment lost 5 bases and the J segment 7 bases; nucleotides outside the gene matches: 21. The CDR3 extends over 18 amino acids. Germline V gene lookup returns CDR1 MDHEN and CDR2 SYDVKM. The CDR3 sequence is CASSHTRQGKERESEAFF. The CDR3 DNA reads as TGTGCCAGCAGTCACACCAGACAGGGGAAGGAGCGAGAGAGTGAAGCTTTCTTT.

Only a few counts were recorded for this clonotype. CDR3 in amino acids: CASSQDPSGQIGSPLHF. For the CDR3, the DNA is TGTGCCAGCAGCCAGGACCCCTCGGGACAGATAGGTTCACCCCTCCACTTT. V and J are TRBV3-1 and TRBJ1-6; 7 nucleotides line up with TRBD1. The CDR3 extends over 17 amino acids. J was trimmed by 9 bases and V by 3 bases; bases with no gene match: 14. Germline V gene lookup returns CDR1 LGHDT and CDR2 YNNKEL (reference sequence). Full variable domain (remainder filled in from reference TRBV3-1 and TRBJ1-6): DTAVSQTPKYLVTQMGNDKSIKCEQNLGHDTMYWYKQDSKKFLKIMFSYNNKELIINETVPNRFSPKSPDKAHLNLHINSLELGDSAVYFCASSQDPSGQIGSPLHFGNGTRLTVT.

This clonotype was seen a handful of times. V usage is TRBV12-5 and J usage is TRBJ2-1; D is undetermined. The germline V gene encodes CDR1 LGHNT and CDR2 FRNRAP. V lost 0 bases and J 4 bases, leaving 1 base between the germline ends. The CDR3 covers 12 residues. The CDR3 sequence: CASGLVYNEQFF. CDR3 nucleotide sequence: TGTGCTAGTGGTTTGGTATACAATGAGCAGTTCTTC.

The chain employs TRBV6-5 and TRBJ1-2, with 8 positions matching TRBD1. Germline values: CDR1 MNHEY, CDR2 SVGAGI. The V gene end was trimmed by 1 base and the J gene end by 8 bases; junction bases not matched to a gene: 9. CDR3 length: 15 amino acids. In DNA form, the CDR3 reads TGTGCCAGCAGTTACTTGGGCAGGGGGCGTGAAGGCTACACCTTC. This sequence encodes CASSYLGRGREGYTF.

This clonotype appeared a few times. The chain is built from TRBV29-1 and TRBJ2-7, with 11 bases lining up with TRBD2. The CDR3 is 13 residues long. Per germline, CDR1 SQVTM and CDR2 ANQGSEA. The V gene end was trimmed by 6 bases and the J gene end by 5 bases; junction bases not matched to a gene: 6. The CDR3 loop reads CSVEGLAENEQYF. The CDR3 nucleotides are TGCAGCGTAGAGGGACTAGCGGAGAACGAGCAGTACTTC.

V usage is TRBV20-1 and J usage is TRBJ1-1; D gene ambiguous. The V end lost 0 bases, the J end lost 6 bases, and 11 bases lay between the germline ends. This CDR3 has 13 amino acids. The germline gives CDR1 DFQATT, CDR2 SNEGSKA (reference sequence). The chain's CDR3 is CSARDPFCSEAFF. The CDR3 bases are TGCAGTGCTAGAGATCCCTTCTGTTCTGAAGCTTTCTTT.

The gene calls are TRBV6-5 and TRBJ1-5; a possible D gene is TRBD1 (6 bases). Germline V gene lookup returns CDR1 MNHEY and CDR2 SVGAGI. The CDR3 length is 15 residues. V lost 8 bases, J lost 2 bases, and 16 bases lay in between. CDR3 loop: CASQAQGHGNQPQHF. In DNA, the CDR3 is TGTGCCAGCCAGGCGCAGGGGCACGGCAATCAGCCCCAGCATTTT.

The V gene is TRBV20-1, the J gene TRBJ1-2; 11 bases are a match to TRBD1. CDR1 is DFQATT, CDR2 SNEGSKA, per germline (reference sequence). With V trimmed by 6 bases and J by 13 bases, 7 bases remained unmatched. This CDR3 has 11 amino acids. In nucleotides, the CDR3 is TGCAGTGCGGGGACAGGGGGAAAGGGCACCTTC. Its translation is CSAGTGGKGTF.

The chain links TRBV18 to TRBJ2-3; 12 nucleotides line up with TRBD2. Germline V CDR1 and CDR2: KGHSH, LQKENI. The CDR3 runs 16 residues. J lost 6 bases, V lost 8 bases, and 12 bases had no gene match. CDR3 residues: CASDRGLAGVGDTQYF. The CDR3 bases are TGTGCCAGCGACAGGGGACTAGCGGGCGTCGGGGATACGCAGTATTTT.